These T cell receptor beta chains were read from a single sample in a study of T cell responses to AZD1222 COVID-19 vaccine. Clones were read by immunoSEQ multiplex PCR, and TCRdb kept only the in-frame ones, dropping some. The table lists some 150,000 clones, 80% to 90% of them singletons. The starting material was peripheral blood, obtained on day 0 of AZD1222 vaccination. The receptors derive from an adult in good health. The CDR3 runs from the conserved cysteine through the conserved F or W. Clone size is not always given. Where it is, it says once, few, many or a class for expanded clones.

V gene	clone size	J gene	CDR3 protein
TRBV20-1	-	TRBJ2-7	CSASGDRRTYEQYF
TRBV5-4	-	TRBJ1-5	CASSTGISNQPQHF
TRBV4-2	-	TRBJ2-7	CASSQPGQGLGYEQYF
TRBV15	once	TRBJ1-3	CATSRESARIHSGNTIYF
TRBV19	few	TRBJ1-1	CASSESFRTGQRTEAFF
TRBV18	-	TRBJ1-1	CASSIHSDTEAFF
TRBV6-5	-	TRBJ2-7	CASSYNLAGGTYEQYF
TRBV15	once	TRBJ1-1	CATSRGQGLPMNTEAFF
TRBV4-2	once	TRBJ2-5	CASSQAYSGLETQYF
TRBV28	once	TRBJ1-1	CASSYQLRDRGEAFF
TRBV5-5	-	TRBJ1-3	CASSLLIGGIRTGNTIYF
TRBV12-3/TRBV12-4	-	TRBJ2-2	CASRDREAGELFF
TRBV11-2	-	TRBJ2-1	CASSLAAGGIVVEQFF
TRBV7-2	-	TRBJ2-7	CASSLALKTGRGVVDEQYF
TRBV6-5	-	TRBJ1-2	CASSYSRVQVFGYTF
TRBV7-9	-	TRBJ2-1	CASSLASTSEEFF
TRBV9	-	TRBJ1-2	CASSVDGAEDYGYTF
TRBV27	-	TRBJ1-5	CASRRTGLNQPQHF
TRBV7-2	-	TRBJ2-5	CASSTHSGGAGETQYF
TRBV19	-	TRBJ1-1	CASSVNGGWNTEAFF
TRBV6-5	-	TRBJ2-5	CASSYSWPEEETQYF
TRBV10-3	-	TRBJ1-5	CATQDASNQPQHF
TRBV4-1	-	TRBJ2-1	CASSPRTGLAGGFDNEQFF
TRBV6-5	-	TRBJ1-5	CASSSDGGNQPQHF
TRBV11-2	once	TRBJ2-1	CASSSGVNEQFF
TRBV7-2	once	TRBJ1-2	CASSPKGDRKGYTF
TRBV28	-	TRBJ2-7	CASRRGGASGAYEQYF
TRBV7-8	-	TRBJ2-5	CASSLAGFMRGVQETQYF